These 19 T cell receptor beta chains were sequenced from one sample in a study of cytomegalovirus exposure and HLA in healthy donors. The study ran its PCR with 60 Vbeta and 13 Jbeta primers. Sequenced by immunoSEQ multiplex PCR; TCRdb stores in-frame clones only, minus some. The profile shows around 190,000 clones, about 9.4% of them singletons. Sequencing was done on a sample of PBMCs. The origin of the receptors is a woman aged 30 to 39 in good health and CMV-seropositive.

The chain is built from TRBV18 and TRBJ2-7; 7 bases are a match to TRBD1. Germline-derived CDR1 and CDR2 are KGHSH and LQKENI. V was pared by 3 bases and J by 3 bases, with 8 bases of the junction left unmatched. The CDR3 extends over 15 amino acids. DNA for the CDR3: TGTGCCAGCTCACCCTGGCAGGGGGAGAACTACGAGCAGTACTTC. The encoded protein is CASSPWQGENYEQYF.

This chain connects TRBV7-8 to TRBJ2-5; TRBD2 aligns across 12 bases. From germline, CDR1 is SGHVS and CDR2 FQNEAQ. The length of the CDR3 is 15 residues. V lost 3 bases to trimming and J lost 7 bases; unmatched junction nucleotides: 6. The CDR3: CASSLTSGSTGTQYF. CDR3 coding DNA: TGTGCCAGCAGCTTGACTAGCGGGAGTACTGGGACCCAGTACTTC.

The V gene is TRBV6-1, the J gene TRBJ2-1, with 13 bases matching TRBD2. The CDR3 loop spans 18 amino acids. Germline V gene data show CDR1 as MNHNS and CDR2 as SASEGT. J lost 4 bases, V lost 1 base, and 7 bases had no gene match. The CDR3 reads CASSEVRTSGRAYNEQFF. CDR3 nucleotides: TGTGCCAGCAGTGAAGTTCGGACTAGCGGGAGAGCGTACAATGAGCAGTTCTTC.

The table lists this clone with a few counts. J is TRBJ2-7 and V is TRBV11-3; D is ambiguous. V was shortened by 1 base and J by 6 bases, with 7 bases between the two germline ends. The CDR3 runs 12 residues. Germline V CDR1 and CDR2: SGHNT, YENEEA. CDR3 in DNA: TGTGCCAGCAGCTTAGGTATCAGCGAGCAGTACTTC. It specifies CASSLGISEQYF.

This clone was seen only a few times. The chain joins TRBV9 to TRBJ2-7, with D perhaps matching TRBD2 (6 bases). CDR1 SGDLS and CDR2 YYNGEE come from the germline V gene. Between the trimmed V and J ends, which lost 2 bases and 1 base, there was a span of 13 bases. The CDR3 runs 15 residues. The CDR3 sequence: CASSVSGGASYEQYF. The CDR3 region has the DNA TGTGCCAGCAGCGTGTCCGGAGGGGCTTCCTACGAGCAGTACTTC. Together with reference TRBV9 and TRBJ2-7, the CDR3 gives the full variable domain: DSGVTQTPKHLITATGQRVTLRCSPRSGDLSVYWYQQSLDQGLQFLIQYYNGEERAKGNILERFSAQQFPDLHSELNLSSLELGDSALYFCASSVSGGASYEQYFGPGTRLTVT.

The CDR3 coding sequence is TGTGCCAGTAGTATCGGTGGGAGAAGGTACGAGCAGTACTTC. As protein: CASSIGGRRYEQYF. The chain links TRBV19 to TRBJ2-7; possibly TRBD2 for D (5 bases). Germline CDR1 is LNHDA and CDR2 is SQIVND (reference sequence). Trimming took off 3 bases at V and 4 bases at J, with 13 bases between the two ends. The CDR3 consists of 14 residues.

This clone came up a few times. A junction end diverges from the germline sequence, so it may reflect a read error. V usage is TRBV4-2 and J usage is TRBJ2-5; 10 bases match TRBD2. CDR1 is LGHNA and CDR2 is YNFKEQ in the germline V gene. This CDR3 is 18 amino acids long. CDR3 amino acids: CASSQDRRSSGSGEAQYF. DNA of the CDR3: TGTGCCAGCAGCCAAGATCGGAGGTCTAGCGGGAGTGGAGAGGCCCAGTACTTC.

The V call is TRBV4-2, the J call TRBJ2-7, with a tentative D call TRBD2 (6 bases). The V gene lost 1 base and the J gene lost 6 bases, with 22 bases spanning the gap. The germline gives CDR1 LGHNA, CDR2 YNFKEQ. This CDR3 spans 17 amino acids. CDR3 in amino acids: CASSQVGGSKRSLEQYF. CDR3 nucleotides: TGTGCCAGCAGCCAAGTGGGGGGAAGCAAGAGGTCACTCGAGCAGTACTTC.

V gene TRBV6-1 combines with J gene TRBJ2-1, with 8 bases lining up with TRBD2. The germline CDR1 and CDR2 sequences are MNHNS and SASEGT. The CDR3 contains 15 residues. V gave up 2 bases and J gave up 4 bases; unmatched junction bases: 4. The CDR3 coding sequence is TGTGCCAGCAGTGAATGGTCGGGAGGGTACAATGAGCAGTTCTTC. Its translation: CASSEWSGGYNEQFF.

This clone was found a few times. The chain combines TRBV27 with TRBJ2-3; D might be TRBD2 (5 bases). The germline V and J ends were trimmed by 5 bases and 3 bases, with 15 bases remaining between them. This CDR3 contains 15 residues. CDR1 MNHEY and CDR2 SMNVEV come from the germline V gene (reference sequence). DNA of the CDR3: TGTGCCAGCAGTCTCCCCGCGTCGGGGACAGATACGCAGTATTTT. Amino acids: CASSLPASGTDTQYF.

The V call is TRBV7-8, the J call TRBJ1-4, with D uncertain. Germline CDR1 is SGHVS and CDR2 is FQNEAQ. V dropped 4 bases and J dropped 1 base, with 13 bases sitting between them. There are 16 residues in the CDR3. The CDR3 DNA reads TGTGCCAGCAGCTCTGCCCCAACTGGAACTAATGAAAAACTGTTTTTT. Translation gives CASSSAPTGTNEKLFF.

This clone has a handful of counts. This chain connects TRBV30 to TRBJ2-1, with 7 bases that match TRBD2. CDR3 length: 16 residues. V lost 7 bases to trimming and J lost 2 bases; unmatched junction nucleotides: 14. Germline values: CDR1 GTSNPN, CDR2 SVGIG (reference sequence). The CDR3 nucleotides are TGTGCCTACACACCCGGGACTACCATAACCTACAATGAGCAGTTCTTC. Translating it yields CAYTPGTTITYNEQFF.

The sample holds a few counts of this clone. The CDR3 nucleotides read TGTGCCAGCAGCCCGTTCGGGACAGCCCATTTCGAGCAGTACTTC. Translating it yields CASSPFGTAHFEQYF. The chain recombines TRBV11-2 with TRBJ2-7; TRBD1 matches 7 bases. The ends lost 5 bases at V and 6 bases at J; junction bases unmatched: 13. The CDR3 runs 15 residues. Germline-derived CDR1 and CDR2 are SGHAT and FQNNGV.

This clone was detected only a few times. The V call is TRBV5-6, the J call TRBJ2-5, with 7 bases aligning to TRBD2. The germline gives CDR1 SGHDT, CDR2 YYEEEE. The CDR3 consists of 14 residues. J lost 5 bases, V lost 3 bases, and 7 bases had no gene match. The CDR3: CASSSRGWDETQYF. Written as DNA, the CDR3 is TGTGCCAGCAGCTCGCGGGGGTGGGATGAGACCCAGTACTTC.

The rearrangement links TRBV12-5 to TRBJ1-1, with 8 bases fitting TRBD1. The CDR3 length is 12 residues. J lost 11 bases, V lost 1 base, and 3 bases had no gene match. The V gene's germline CDR1 is LGHNT and CDR2 FRNRAP. This CDR3 is CASGLGTGSAFF. CDR3 in DNA: TGTGCTAGTGGTTTGGGGACAGGGAGCGCTTTCTTT.

In this sample, this clone turned up a few times. This chain links TRBV19 with TRBJ1-5; 9 positions agree with TRBD1. V dropped 3 bases and J dropped 4; count of bases not matched to a gene: 10. CDR1 LNHDA and CDR2 SQIVND come from the germline V gene (reference sequence). The CDR3 extends over 17 amino acids. The CDR3 region has the DNA TGTGCCAGTAGTATTTGGCTGGACAGGGGCCTAAATCAGCCCCAGCATTTT. Translating gives CASSIWLDRGLNQPQHF.

This clone was observed a few times. The V and J genes are TRBV5-5 and TRBJ1-6; D might be TRBD1 (5 bases). Germline V gene lookup returns CDR1 SGHKS and CDR2 YYEKEE (reference sequence). V lost 4 bases, J lost 10 bases, and 9 bases lay in between. The CDR3 covers 12 residues. The CDR3 DNA follows: TGTGCCAGCAGCCCAGGGAACTCACCCCTCCACTTT. It encodes CASSPGNSPLHF.

CDR3 bases: TGTGCCAGTAGTCTGCGACTAGCGGGTTCCTACGAGCAGTACTTC. Translation: CASSLRLAGSYEQYF. The rearrangement uses TRBV19 and TRBJ2-7; 10 bases fit TRBD2. Trimming took 5 bases from V and 1 from J; bases not matched to a gene: 5. Germline V lookup: CDR1 LNHDA, CDR2 SQIVND (reference sequence). The length of the CDR3 is 15 residues.

This rearrangement joins TRBV7-2 to TRBJ2-5; D is unclear. This CDR3 has 14 residues. CDR1 SGHTA and CDR2 FQGNSA come from the germline V gene. Deletions cut 1 base from V and 0 bases from J, with 6 bases between. CDR3: CASSLDHYQETQYF. CDR3 DNA: TGTGCCAGCAGCTTAGATCACTACCAAGAGACCCAGTACTTC.